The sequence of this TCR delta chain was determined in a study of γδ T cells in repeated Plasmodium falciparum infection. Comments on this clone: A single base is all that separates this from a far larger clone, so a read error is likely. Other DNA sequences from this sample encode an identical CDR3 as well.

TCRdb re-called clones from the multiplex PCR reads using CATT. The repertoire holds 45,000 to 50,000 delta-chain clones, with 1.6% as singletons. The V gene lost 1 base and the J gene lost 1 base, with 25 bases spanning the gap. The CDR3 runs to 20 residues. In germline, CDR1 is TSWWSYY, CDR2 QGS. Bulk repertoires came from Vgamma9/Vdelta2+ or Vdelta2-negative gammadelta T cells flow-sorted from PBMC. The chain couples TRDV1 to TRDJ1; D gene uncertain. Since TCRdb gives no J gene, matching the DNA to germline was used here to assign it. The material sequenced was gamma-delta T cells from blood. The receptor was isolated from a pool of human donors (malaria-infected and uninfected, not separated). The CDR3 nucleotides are TGTGCTCTTGGGGAACGGGGCGATAGCCCTCGCCGGCGTTTCACCGATAAACTCATCTTT. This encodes CALGERGDSPRRRFTDKLIF.